The next 2 T cell receptor beta chains were all read from a single sample in a study of T cells in localized non-small cell lung cancer. Measured with immunoSEQ multiplex PCR; TCRdb has only the in-frame clones, and not every one. The table has about 61,000 clones, about 90% seen once. The source was peripheral blood, collected before any cancer treatment. The receptors were sampled from a man aged 40 to 75 with stage I squamous cell lung carcinoma.

This CDR3 reads CASSPLRLGGVGRPQHF. The DNA for the CDR3 is TGTGCCAGTAGTCCCCTACGCCTCGGGGGCGTTGGCCGGCCCCAGCATTTT. The V call is TRBV19, the J call TRBJ1-5, with a weak D call TRBD1 (6 bases). V was cut by 5 bases and J by 9 bases, with 26 bases left in between. This CDR3 comprises 17 residues. Germline CDR1 reads LNHDA; CDR2 reads SQIVND (reference sequence).

The V gene is TRBV15, the J gene TRBJ1-5; D is undetermined. In germline, CDR1 is LNHNV, CDR2 YYDKDF (reference sequence). Trimming cost V 8 bases and J 3 bases, with 8 bases left between them. The CDR3 is 12 residues long. The CDR3, as DNA: TGTGCCACCGGAGCAGTCAATCAGCCCCAGCATTTT. The encoded protein is CATGAVNQPQHF.